This T cell receptor (beta chain) was captured in a study of T cell changes during pregnancy in multiple sclerosis. Produced via immunoSEQ multiplex PCR; TCRdb's table is partial and in-frame only. The repertoire holds roughly 30,000 clones, 90% seen once, with over 3.5% in the top ten. This CDR3 region has 16 residues. Germline V gene data show CDR1 as SGHVS and CDR2 as FNYEAQ. The V and J ends lost 5 bases and 8 bases, in that order; junction bases with no gene match: 14. The genes are TRBV7-6 and TRBJ2-1, with 8 bases aligning to TRBD2. This receptor was obtained from a female donor with multiple sclerosis, enrolled in a pregnancy study. Sequencing was performed on CD8+ T cells from peripheral blood mononuclear cells, taken in the second trimester of pregnancy. CDR3 coding DNA: TGTGCCAGCAGCAAGTGGGCCGGGACTAGGAACGATGAGCAGTTCTTC. Translated, it gives CASSKWAGTRNDEQFF.